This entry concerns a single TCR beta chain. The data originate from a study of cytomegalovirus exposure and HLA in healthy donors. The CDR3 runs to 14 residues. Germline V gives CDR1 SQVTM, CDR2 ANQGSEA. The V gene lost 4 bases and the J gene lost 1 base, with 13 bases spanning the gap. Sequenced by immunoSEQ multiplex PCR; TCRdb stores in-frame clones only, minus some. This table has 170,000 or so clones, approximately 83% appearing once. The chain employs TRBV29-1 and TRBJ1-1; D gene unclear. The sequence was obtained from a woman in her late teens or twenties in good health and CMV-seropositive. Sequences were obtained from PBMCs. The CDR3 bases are TGCAGCGTTGGAATGAGACTCGGGAACACTGAAGCTTTCTTT. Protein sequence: CSVGMRLGNTEAFF.